The 24 T cell receptor beta chains below all came from one sample that was sequenced in a study of patients and donors after allogeneic stem cell transplantation. TCRdb re-analysed the RT-PCR reads in MiXCR, keeping a single row per CDR3 protein. This sample has 150,000 to 250,000 distinct CDR3 sequences, with 41% found just once. Sample: blood, either unsorted or a sorted T cell fraction (not recorded which). The receptors stem from a human donor who was either an allogeneic HSCT recipient or a stem cell or donor lymphocyte infusion donor (not recorded which). It is not recorded whose cells these are; they may come from a transplant donor.

In this sample, this clonotype turned up a few times. The chain employs TRBV30 and TRBJ1-5; weak D call: TRBD1 (5 bases). V lost 0 bases and J 4 bases, leaving 10 bases between the germline ends. Germline CDR1 GTSNPN, CDR2 SVGIG (reference sequence). The CDR3 is 14 residues long. The CDR3 is CAWSVYRFNQPQHF. The CDR3 DNA reads TGTGCCTGGAGTGTATACAGGTTTAATCAGCCCCAGCATTTT.

Only one count was recorded for this clonotype. The chain carries TRBV28 and TRBJ2-7; D ambiguous. Germline CDR1 and CDR2: MDHEN and SYDVKM. The CDR3 sequence is 12 residues long. Trimming cost V 4 bases and J 3 bases, with 7 bases left between them. The CDR3 here is CASSSQNYEQYF. The CDR3 DNA reads TGTGCCAGCAGTTCCCAGAACTACGAGCAGTACTTC.

This clonotype has more than one count but fewer than ten. The V call is TRBV25-1, the J call TRBJ2-2, with D hard to call. Germline loops: CDR1 MGHDK, CDR2 SYGVNS. V gave up 1 base and J gave up 5 bases, with 8 bases separating them. The CDR3 is made up of 14 amino acids. The CDR3 DNA follows: TGTGCCAGCAGTGAATTGGGTAGGACCGGGGAGCTGTTTTTT. As protein: CASSELGRTGELFF.

The rearrangement uses TRBV12-3 or TRBV12-4 and TRBJ2-5; TRBD2 is a possible D gene (6 bases). This CDR3 is 17 amino acids long. Trimming stripped 1 base from V and 5 bases from J, with 20 bases between. The CDR3 DNA follows: TGTGCCAGCAGTTTAGGGGGGGTTACCTCGCCCTATGAGACCCAGTACTTC. Protein product: CASSLGGVTSPYETQYF.

This chain links TRBV10-3 with TRBJ2-3, with 9 bases aligning to TRBD1. This CDR3 is 14 amino acids long. CDR1 and CDR2 (germline): ENHRY, SYGVKD. V was clipped by 4 bases and J by 4 bases; unmatched bases: 3. The CDR3 bases are TGTGCCATCAGTGTAGGGACAGGGTCAGATACGCAGTATTTT. Translation: CAISVGTGSDTQYF.

The chain combines TRBV7-9 with TRBJ2-2; D gene unclear. CDR1 SEHNR and CDR2 FQNEAQ come from the germline V gene (reference sequence). The CDR3 extends over 19 amino acids. The V gene lost 2 bases and the J gene lost 0 bases, with 19 bases spanning the gap. The CDR3 DNA follows: TGTGCCAGCAGCTTACGAGGTCTGCGGATGCTCGCGAACACCGGGGAGCTGTTTTTT. This gives the protein CASSLRGLRMLANTGELFF.

This clonotype was found a few times. In nucleotides, the CDR3 is TGCAGCGTTGACCGGGACACCGGGGAGCTGTTTTTT. Amino acids: CSVDRDTGELFF. V usage is TRBV29-1 and J usage is TRBJ2-2; D is undetermined. In germline, CDR1 is SQVTM, CDR2 ANQGSEA. CDR3 length: 12 residues. Deletions cut 3 bases from V and 3 bases from J, with 5 bases between.

This clonotype was seen a single time. The chain employs TRBV19 and TRBJ2-4; 9 positions match TRBD1. CDR3 length: 12 amino acids. Germline V gene sequence: CDR1 LNHDA, CDR2 SQIVND (reference sequence). V trimming: 10 bases; J trimming: 10 bases; junction bases outside the gene matches: 8. The CDR3 reads CATATGGTIQYF. Written as DNA, the CDR3 is TGTGCCACTGCGACAGGGGGTACTATTCAGTACTTC.

This rearrangement joins TRBV24-1 to TRBJ2-5, with 9 bases matching TRBD2. The germline CDR1 and CDR2 sequences are KGHDR and SFDVKD. Germline trimming cut 4 bases from V and 4 bases from J; bases unmatched to any gene: 9. This CDR3 has 16 amino acids. The DNA of the CDR3 is TGTGCCACCAGTGAGGACACTAGCGGGCTCGGAGAGACCCAGTACTTC. Amino acid sequence: CATSEDTSGLGETQYF.

The chain has TRBV19 and TRBJ2-1; D is unclear. The CDR3 consists of 12 residues. The germline V and J ends were trimmed by 1 base and 8 bases, with 6 bases remaining between them. Germline lookup yields CDR1 LNHDA and CDR2 SQIVND (reference sequence). This CDR3 reads CASSIVGDEQFF. The CDR3 coding sequence is TGTGCCAGTAGTATAGTTGGCGATGAGCAGTTCTTC.

This chain connects TRBV18 to TRBJ2-2, with 7 bases fitting TRBD2. The CDR3 runs 17 residues. V lost 1 base, J lost 3 bases, and 8 bases stayed unmatched. Germline V CDR1 and CDR2: KGHSH, LQKENI. For the CDR3, the DNA is TGTGCCAGCTCACCACGGGCGGGAGAGTCCGACACCGGGGAGCTGTTTTTT. Amino acid sequence: CASSPRAGESDTGELFF.

The chain uses TRBV29-1 and TRBJ1-5; maybe TRBD1 (5 bases). V lost 7 bases, J lost 1 base, and 23 bases lay in between. The germline gives CDR1 SQVTM, CDR2 ANQGSEA. This CDR3 has 17 amino acids. The CDR3 DNA sequence: TGCAGCGCCTCCTTCGATGGGGGAGGAGAAAGCAATCAGCCCCAGCATTTT. This sequence encodes CSASFDGGGESNQPQHF.

This chain connects TRBV10-3 to TRBJ2-1; possible D gene TRBD2, 6 bases. V was cut by 4 bases and J by 6 bases, with 13 bases left in between. This CDR3 has 14 residues. From germline, CDR1 is ENHRY and CDR2 SYGVKD. The CDR3 here is CAISGLDGGNEQFF. CDR3 bases: TGTGCCATCAGTGGACTAGATGGAGGCAATGAGCAGTTCTTC.

This clonotype was counted ten times or more. The chain recombines TRBV4-3 with TRBJ1-1; D not certain. The germline gives CDR1 LGHNA, CDR2 YSLEER. V was pared by 0 bases and J by 0 bases, with 8 bases between. This CDR3 region has 15 residues. CDR3 DNA sequence: TGCGCCAGCAGCCAAGATGTAGGACTGAACACTGAAGCTTTCTTT. As protein: CASSQDVGLNTEAFF.

The chain combines TRBV2 with TRBJ2-7, with no clear D. Per germline, CDR1 SNHLY and CDR2 FYNNEI. The CDR3 runs to 15 residues. V dropped 6 bases and J dropped 0 bases, with 15 bases sitting between them. The CDR3 loop is CASSIGTALSYEQYF. The CDR3 DNA is TGTGCCAGCAGCATTGGTACAGCACTCTCCTACGAGCAGTACTTC.

This clonotype was observed a handful of times. The chain joins TRBV10-3 to TRBJ1-1, with D perhaps matching TRBD1 (6 bases). V lost 6 bases to trimming and J lost 4 bases, with 9 bases between them. Germline V gene sequence: CDR1 ENHRY, CDR2 SYGVKD. The CDR3 length is 12 residues. CDR3 sequence (DNA): TGTGCCATCAGACAGGGTTTCACTGAAGCTTTCTTT. Amino acids: CAIRQGFTEAFF.

This clonotype has only a few counts. V gene TRBV20-1 combines with J gene TRBJ2-1, with 8 bases aligning to TRBD2. Unmatched junction bases numbered 5, after V lost 7 bases and J lost 0 bases. This CDR3 spans 14 amino acids. CDR1 DFQATT and CDR2 SNEGSKA come from the germline V gene (reference sequence). CDR3 DNA: TGCAGTGGGCGGGAGGCCAGCTCCTACAATGAGCAGTTCTTC. Translating it yields CSGREASSYNEQFF.

The chain uses TRBV7-2 and TRBJ2-5; D call uncertain. This CDR3 is 12 amino acids long. Per the germline V gene, CDR1 is SGHTA and CDR2 is FQGNSA. Trimming pared 5 bases from V and 6 bases from J, leaving 10 bases between. The CDR3 coding sequence is TGTGCCAGCAGCCCCTCGGCCCAGACCCAGTACTTC. This translates into CASSPSAQTQYF.

This clonotype was observed a few times. V usage is TRBV9 and J usage is TRBJ2-3; the match to TRBD2 covers 7 bases. CDR1 and CDR2 (germline): SGDLS, YYNGEE. Trimming removed 3 bases from V and 1 base from J; junction bases left unmatched: 2. The CDR3 extends over 14 amino acids. The CDR3: CASSAREGTDTQYF. As DNA, the CDR3 is TGTGCCAGCAGCGCTCGGGAGGGCACAGATACGCAGTATTTT.

The CDR3 is CASSLQGSGYGYTF. The CDR3 DNA reads as TGTGCCAGCAGTCTCCAGGGGTCTGGGTATGGCTACACCTTC. This chain uses TRBV27 with TRBJ1-2; weak D call: TRBD1 (6 bases). CDR1 is MNHEY, CDR2 SMNVEV, per germline (reference sequence). V lost 5 bases and J 5 bases, leaving 15 bases between the germline ends. This CDR3 region has 14 residues.

This clonotype appeared a few times. V and J are TRBV7-9 and TRBJ1-2, with TRBD1 matching 8 bases. The CDR3 consists of 15 residues. Losses at the gene ends were 4 bases for V and 4 bases for J; bases not matched to a gene: 8. Germline CDR1 and CDR2: SEHNR and FQNEAQ (reference sequence). CDR3: CASSSWTGRSYGYTF. CDR3 sequence (DNA): TGTGCCAGCAGCTCCTGGACAGGGAGAAGCTATGGCTACACCTTC.

The genes are TRBV20-1 and TRBJ2-7, with D uncertain. V lost 0 bases, J lost 9 bases, and 3 bases lay in between. CDR1 DFQATT and CDR2 SNEGSKA come from the germline V gene (reference sequence). The CDR3 extends over 9 amino acids. The CDR3 region is CSAREWQYF. CDR3 bases: TGCAGTGCTAGAGAATGGCAGTACTTC.

The V and J genes are TRBV29-1 and TRBJ1-1; D call uncertain. The CDR3 runs 14 residues. Germline-derived CDR1 and CDR2 are SQVTM and ANQGSEA. The V gene lost 4 bases and the J gene lost 0 bases, with 12 bases spanning the gap. CDR3 sequence reads: CSVAELIMNTEAFF. Written as DNA, the CDR3 is TGCAGCGTTGCCGAATTAATCATGAACACTGAAGCTTTCTTT.

The rearrangement joins TRBV7-9 to TRBJ1-5; D is undetermined. CDR3 length: 14 residues. CDR1 SEHNR and CDR2 FQNEAQ come from the germline V gene (reference sequence). The V and J ends lost 5 bases and 1 base respectively, with 9 bases between them. This chain's CDR3 is CASSNGLSNQPQHF. Here the CDR3 DNA reads TGTGCCAGCAGCAACGGACTGAGCAATCAGCCCCAGCATTTT.